These T cell receptor beta chains were read from a single sample in a study of T cell responses to AZD1222 COVID-19 vaccine. The assay was immunoSEQ multiplex PCR, and TCRdb's table has in-frame clones only and misses some. The sample holds 120,000 to 150,000 clones, about 90% seen once. Here the sequenced sample was peripheral blood, taken on day 0 of AZD1222 vaccination. The receptors shown here come from an adult in good health. Each CDR3 is given with its conserved first and last residue. A D gene is named only where the DNA matches it firmly. Only some rows state a clone size, as once, few, many or a class for expanded clones.

V gene,clone size,J gene,D gene,CDR3 protein,CDR3 DNA
TRBV18,.,TRBJ1-1,TRBD1,CASSRIGQAEAFF,TGTGCCAGCTCACGAATAGGACAGGCTGAAGCTTTCTTT
TRBV28,once,TRBJ2-7,TRBD1,CGTAGGGLYRF,TGTGGAACTGCAGGGGGCGGTCTCTATCGCTTC
TRBV2,.,TRBJ2-3,.,CASSEDTQYF,TGTGCCAGCAGTGAAGATACGCAGTATTTT
TRBV5-1,.,TRBJ2-1,TRBD2,CASSPHTSGNLNEQFF,TGCGCCAGCAGCCCACACACCAGCGGGAATCTCAATGAGCAGTTCTTC
TRBV19,.,TRBJ2-7,.,CASSIALAESYEQYF,TGTGCCAGTAGTATAGCCTTAGCCGAGTCCTACGAGCAGTACTTC
TRBV7-2,.,TRBJ2-1,.,CASSSTGSSYNEQFF,TGTGCCAGCAGCTCTACAGGGAGCTCCTACAATGAGCAGTTCTTC
TRBV19,.,TRBJ1-1,.,CASMNSPNTEAFF,TGTGCCAGTATGAATTCGCCGAACACTGAAGCTTTCTTT
TRBV7-2,.,TRBJ2-7,.,CASSLDPGDYEQYF,TGTGCCAGCAGCTTAGACCCCGGAGACTACGAGCAGTACTTC
TRBV9,.,TRBJ1-5,.,CASSVDGISNQPQHF,TGTGCCAGCAGCGTTGACGGGATTTCAAATCAGCCCCAGCATTTT
TRBV5-1,.,TRBJ1-2,.,CASSLDGVYGYTF,TGCGCCAGCAGCTTGGACGGAGTCTATGGCTACACCTTC
TRBV10-3,.,TRBJ1-2,.,CAISGQGNGYTF,TGTGCCATCAGTGGGCAGGGGAATGGCTACACCTTC
TRBV5-5,.,TRBJ1-2,TRBD1,CASSPRWDSNNYGYTF,TGTGCCAGCAGCCCCCGTTGGGACAGTAATAACTATGGCTACACCTTC
TRBV6-2/TRBV6-3,few,TRBJ1-1,.,CASSSRGRMNTEAFF,TGTGCCAGCAGTTCCAGGGGCAGGATGAACACTGAAGCTTTCTTT
TRBV6-2/TRBV6-3,.,TRBJ2-5,.,CASTYDGGPRAQYF,TGTGCCAGCACTTACGATGGGGGACCGAGGGCCCAGTACTTC
TRBV5-8,.,TRBJ1-5,.,CASSLKVVGNQPQHF,TGTGCCAGCAGCCTCAAAGTGGTGGGCAATCAGCCCCAGCATTTT
TRBV19,.,TRBJ1-1,.,CASSPPQRVLTLNTEAFF,TGTGCCAGTAGTCCACCACAAAGGGTCCTTACTTTGAACACTGAAGCTTTCTTT
TRBV4-3,.,TRBJ2-3,TRBD2,CASSQGLASGIGDTQYF,TGCGCCAGCAGCCAGGGCCTGGCTAGCGGGATAGGAGATACGCAGTATTTT
TRBV19,once,TRBJ2-7,.,CASSNQGKGDEQYF,TGTGCCAGTAGTAACCAGGGGAAGGGGGACGAGCAGTACTTC